A selection of T cell receptor beta chains follows, all from one sample in a study of T cells in Graves' hyperthyroidism and ophthalmopathy. TCRdb fed the multiplex PCR reads into MiXCR, producing one record per CDR3 protein. The table lists some 550,000 distinct CDR3 sequences, around 20% of them singletons. The sequenced sample consisted of blood. All receptors come from a young man with Graves' hyperthyroidism. Both conserved end residues are part of each CDR3. The D gene is left open where the match is weak. Clone size is not always given. Where it is, it says once, few, many or a class for expanded clones.

size: NA; V: TRBV30; D: NA; length: 12; J: TRBJ2-2; DNA: TGTGCCTGGAGTGTACAGGCCGGGGAGCTGTTTTTT; CDR3: CAWSVQAGELFF
size: NA; V: TRBV6-2/TRBV6-3; D: TRBD2; length: 19; J: TRBJ2-2; DNA: TGTGCCAGCAGTTACTCGAGTGCGGGAGGAGCCCCGAACACCGGGGAGCTGTTTTTT; CDR3: CASSYSSAGGAPNTGELFF
size: NA; V: TRBV12-3/TRBV12-4; D: NA; length: 14; J: TRBJ1-5; DNA: TGTGCCAGCAGTTCCGGGACTCGCGATGGGACCCAGCATTTT; CDR3: CASSSGTRDGTQHF
size: few; V: TRBV12-3/TRBV12-4; D: NA; length: 14; J: TRBJ2-7; DNA: TGTGCCAGCAGTGTGGGACACAGCTCCTACGAGCAGTACTTC; CDR3: CASSVGHSSYEQYF
size: NA; V: TRBV5-1; D: NA; length: 15; J: TRBJ2-2; DNA: TGCGCCAGCAGCTTGGTTAGCGTTGCCGTCGGGGAGCTGTTTTTT; CDR3: CASSLVSVAVGELFF
size: many; V: TRBV29-1; D: NA; length: 10; J: TRBJ1-2; DNA: TGCAGCGTTCGGACAGTTGACTACACCTTC; CDR3: CSVRTVDYTF
size: many; V: TRBV12-3/TRBV12-4; D: NA; length: 12; J: TRBJ2-5; DNA: TGTGCCAGCAGTCCCCTCAACGAGACCCAGTACTTC; CDR3: CASSPLNETQYF
size: NA; V: TRBV28; D: NA; length: 15; J: TRBJ1-5; DNA: TGTGCCAGCGGTACTGGGGGGGCGGGAAGCCAGCCCCAGCATTTT; CDR3: CASGTGGAGSQPQHF
size: few; V: TRBV11-1; D: NA; length: 17; J: TRBJ2-7; DNA: TGTGCCAGCAGCTTAGGTGGGTGGGATCTTTTGCCCTACGAGCAGTACTTC; CDR3: CASSLGGWDLLPYEQYF
size: many; V: TRBV7-8; D: NA; length: 15; J: TRBJ2-7; DNA: TGTGCCAGCAGCTTTTTCCCGGAGCGGGCCTACGAGCAGTACTTC; CDR3: CASSFFPERAYEQYF
size: NA; V: TRBV5-1; D: TRBD1; length: 15; J: TRBJ1-1; DNA: TGCGCCAGCAGCTTCGGGGACAGGGCGAACACTGAAGCTTTCTTT; CDR3: CASSFGDRANTEAFF
size: many; V: TRBV6-1; D: NA; length: 14; J: TRBJ1-1; DNA: TGTGCCAGCAGTCAGACAGGCCTCAACACTGAAGCTTTCTTT; CDR3: CASSQTGLNTEAFF
size: many; V: TRBV6-2/TRBV6-3; D: NA; length: 14; J: TRBJ1-2; DNA: TGTGCCAGCAGTTACTCGCGCGGCCCCTATGGCTACACCTTC; CDR3: CASSYSRGPYGYTF
size: many; V: TRBV5-8; D: NA; length: 15; J: TRBJ1-1; DNA: TGTGCCAGCAGCCAGAGACAGCGATTACGCACTGAAGCTTTCTTT; CDR3: CASSQRQRLRTEAFF
size: many; V: TRBV12-3/TRBV12-4; D: NA; length: 16; J: TRBJ2-2; DNA: TGTGCCAGCAGTACCCCACGGGGCGGAAACACCGGGGAGCTGTTTTTT; CDR3: CASSTPRGGNTGELFF
size: many; V: TRBV19; D: NA; length: 12; J: TRBJ1-5; DNA: TGTGCCAGTAGTTACCTCAATCAGCCCCAGCATTTT; CDR3: CASSYLNQPQHF
size: many; V: TRBV25-1; D: NA; length: 16; J: TRBJ2-4; DNA: TGTGCCAGCAGTCCTCGGGCAGCCGTAGCCAAAAACATTCAGTACTTC; CDR3: CASSPRAAVAKNIQYF
size: NA; V: TRBV30; D: TRBD2; length: 16; J: TRBJ2-2; DNA: TGTGCCTGGGCGGCAGGACTAGCGGGGGTCCCCAGGGAGCTGTTTTTT; CDR3: CAWAAGLAGVPRELFF
size: many; V: TRBV10-1; D: TRBD1; length: 16; J: TRBJ1-2; DNA: TGCGCCAGCGAGGGACAGAGAAGTAGAAGAAACTATGGCTACACCTTC; CDR3: CASEGQRSRRNYGYTF
size: NA; V: TRBV20-1; D: NA; length: 15; J: TRBJ1-2; DNA: TGCAGTGCGGAGGTCGGGGGCCGTAACCTCTATGGCTACACCTTC; CDR3: CSAEVGGRNLYGYTF
size: NA; V: TRBV7-2; D: TRBD2; length: 16; J: TRBJ2-5; DNA: TGTGCCAGCAGCTTAGTGTGGAGCGGGGGGGAGGTTTCCCAGTACTTC; CDR3: CASSLVWSGGEVSQYF
size: many; V: TRBV6-6; D: NA; length: 17; J: TRBJ1-2; DNA: TGTGCCAGCAGTTACTCTTTCGCAAGGGGCGAGAACTATGGCTACACCTTC; CDR3: CASSYSFARGENYGYTF
size: NA; V: TRBV6-1; D: TRBD2; length: 14; J: TRBJ2-2; DNA: TGTGCCAGCAGTCGACTAGCGGCCACCGGGGAGCTGTTTTTT; CDR3: CASSRLAATGELFF
size: NA; V: TRBV4-1; D: NA; length: 16; J: TRBJ1-1; DNA: TGCGCCAGCAGCAGCGGTTTGACAGCATTGAACACTGAAGCTTTCTTT; CDR3: CASSSGLTALNTEAFF
size: many; V: TRBV15; D: NA; length: 14; J: TRBJ2-7; DNA: TGTGCCACCAGCAGAGATCAGTGGCCGGGGGAGCAGTACTTC; CDR3: CATSRDQWPGEQYF
size: NA; V: TRBV30; D: NA; length: 13; J: TRBJ2-5; DNA: TGTGCCTGGAGTGTACGTATTGCGGAGACCCAGTACTTC; CDR3: CAWSVRIAETQYF
size: NA; V: TRBV11-3; D: NA; length: 17; J: TRBJ2-7; DNA: TGTGCCAGCAGCTTGCCCTTCTCCCCGCGGCGAAACTACGAGCAGTACTTC; CDR3: CASSLPFSPRRNYEQYF
size: many; V: TRBV27; D: TRBD1; length: 15; J: TRBJ1-2; DNA: TGTGCCAGCAGTTTGAGGGGGCCAGGGAACTATGGCTACACCTTC; CDR3: CASSLRGPGNYGYTF
size: few; V: TRBV5-1; D: NA; length: 14; J: TRBJ1-2; DNA: TGCGCCAGCAGCTTACTTACAGGGCACTATGGCTACACCTTC; CDR3: CASSLLTGHYGYTF
size: many; V: TRBV10-3; D: TRBD1; length: 14; J: TRBJ1-2; DNA: TGTGCCATCAGTGAGTCAGGACAGGGCGCTGGCTACACCTTC; CDR3: CAISESGQGAGYTF
size: few; V: TRBV18; D: NA; length: 15; J: TRBJ1-1; DNA: TGTGCCAGCTCACCACCGTTTGCTTCCGGCACTGAAGCTTTCTTT; CDR3: CASSPPFASGTEAFF
size: NA; V: TRBV6-2/TRBV6-3; D: NA; length: 18; J: TRBJ2-2; DNA: TGTGCTACTTCGACCTTTGAAATACGGACAGGAGGGACCGGGGAGCTGTTTTTT; CDR3: CATSTFEIRTGGTGELFF
size: NA; V: TRBV27; D: TRBD1; length: 15; J: TRBJ1-5; DNA: TGTGCCAGCAGTTTAAGCCGGACAGGCCGTCAGCCCCAGCATTTT; CDR3: CASSLSRTGRQPQHF
size: NA; V: TRBV5-5; D: NA; length: 14; J: TRBJ1-2; DNA: TGTGCCAGCAGCTTGTTTGGGAGTTTCTATGGCTACACCTTC; CDR3: CASSLFGSFYGYTF
size: few; V: TRBV19; D: TRBD2; length: 14; J: TRBJ2-3; DNA: TGTGCCAGTCGATTTAGCGGGATCCAGGATACGCAGTATTTT; CDR3: CASRFSGIQDTQYF
size: many; V: TRBV7-9; D: NA; length: 11; J: TRBJ1-1; DNA: TGTGCCAGCAGCTTAGCTCCTGAAGCTTTCTTT; CDR3: CASSLAPEAFF
size: NA; V: TRBV10-3; D: TRBD1; length: 16; J: TRBJ2-7; DNA: TGTGCCACCAGTGATTCAGACAGGGACCGAGGCTACGAGCAGTACTTC; CDR3: CATSDSDRDRGYEQYF
size: many; V: TRBV11-1; D: TRBD1; length: 17; J: TRBJ1-2; DNA: TGTGCCAGCAGCTCCGTAGGTTGGGGACAGGGAAAGGATGGCTACACCTTC; CDR3: CASSSVGWGQGKDGYTF
size: many; V: TRBV6-1; D: NA; length: 14; J: TRBJ1-1; DNA: TGTGCCAGCAGGGGGGGACATTTGAACACTGAAGCTTTCTTT; CDR3: CASRGGHLNTEAFF
size: many; V: TRBV28; D: NA; length: 14; J: TRBJ2-7; DNA: TGTGCCAGCAGTTCTCGGACAGCGGACTACGAGCAGTACTTC; CDR3: CASSSRTADYEQYF
size: many; V: TRBV6-2/TRBV6-3; D: NA; length: 17; J: TRBJ2-2; DNA: TGTGCCAGCAGTTACTCGAATTTGGGGCCTAACACCGGGGAGCTGTTTTTT; CDR3: CASSYSNLGPNTGELFF
size: few; V: TRBV4-2; D: NA; length: 15; J: TRBJ1-1; DNA: TGTGCCAGCAGCCAAGATTTACGGGGAAACACTGAAGCTTTCTTT; CDR3: CASSQDLRGNTEAFF
size: many; V: TRBV28; D: NA; length: 14; J: TRBJ2-7; DNA: TGTGCCAGCACGGCAGGATGGCCTTCCGGCGAGCAGTACTTC; CDR3: CASTAGWPSGEQYF
size: NA; V: TRBV7-8; D: TRBD1; length: 18; J: TRBJ2-7; DNA: TGTGCCAGCAGCTTAGCGGCGACAGGGGGCCCCTTCTCCTACGAGCAGTACTTC; CDR3: CASSLAATGGPFSYEQYF
size: few; V: TRBV20-1; D: TRBD1; length: 14; J: TRBJ1-2; DNA: TGCAGTGCCAAAGGACAGGGGGCTAACTATGGCTACACCTTC; CDR3: CSAKGQGANYGYTF
size: few; V: TRBV10-3; D: NA; length: 14; J: TRBJ2-5; DNA: TGTGCCATCAGTGAAGTGGGAGGTCAAGAGACCCAGTACTTC; CDR3: CAISEVGGQETQYF
size: many; V: TRBV6-5; D: TRBD1; length: 16; J: TRBJ1-1; DNA: TGTGCCAGCAGTCCCTCGGACAGGGTGTACGTGGCTGAAGCTTTCTTT; CDR3: CASSPSDRVYVAEAFF
size: many; V: TRBV28; D: NA; length: 11; J: TRBJ1-1; DNA: TGTGCCAGCACTCTCAACGCTGAAGCTTTCTTT; CDR3: CASTLNAEAFF